The rows below give T cell receptor beta chains drawn from one sample of a study of esophageal squamous cell carcinoma under preoperative chemotherapy. TCRdb recomputed calls from the PCR reads with MiXCR, one row per CDR3 protein. The sample comprises roughly 9,300 distinct CDR3 sequences, over 40% of which are singletons, and 11% to 15% rests with the top ten. The biological material was taken from a patient given preoperative chemotherapy. The source of these receptors is a human donor with esophageal squamous cell carcinoma. The donor label of this sample is uncertain. Both conserved end residues are part of each CDR3. The order of the fields is V gene, J gene, clone size, D gene, CDR3 DNA, CDR3 protein. D genes are given only for firm matches. Clone size is given for some rows only: seen once, a few or many times, or a class if the clone is expanded.

v_gene: TRBV6-1
j_gene: TRBJ2-5
abundance: .
d_gene: TRBD1
CDR3nt: TGTGCCAGCAGACAAGCCGGGACAGGGGTAGGAGAGACCCAGTACTTC
CDR3aa: CASRQAGTGVGETQYF

v_gene: TRBV7-3
j_gene: TRBJ2-1
abundance: .
d_gene: TRBD2
CDR3nt: TGTGCCAGCAGCACCGGGACTAGAGACAATGAGCAGTTCTTC
CDR3aa: CASSTGTRDNEQFF

v_gene: TRBV7-8
j_gene: TRBJ2-4
abundance: .
d_gene: .
CDR3nt: TGTGCCACGGGGTTGGGAGCCAAAAACACGCAGTATTTC
CDR3aa: CATGLGAKNTQYF

v_gene: TRBV10-3
j_gene: TRBJ2-3
abundance: .
d_gene: TRBD1
CDR3nt: TGTGCCACGAGGACAGGGGCAGATACGCAGTATTTT
CDR3aa: CATRTGADTQYF

v_gene: TRBV12-3/TRBV12-4
j_gene: TRBJ2-3
abundance: .
d_gene: .
CDR3nt: TGTGCCGGCAGTGTGAGTCCTAACACAGAGACGCAGTATTTT
CDR3aa: CAGSVSPNTETQYF

v_gene: TRBV7-8
j_gene: TRBJ1-5
abundance: .
d_gene: .
CDR3nt: TGTGCCGGGGGCTGGGTGGGGGGGGGGGGGGGCAATCAGCCCCAGCATTTT
CDR3aa: CAGGWVGGGGGNQPQHF

v_gene: TRBV25-1
j_gene: TRBJ2-2
abundance: .
d_gene: .
CDR3nt: TGTGCCAGCAGTGCCGCCCGGGGCTCGTACACCGGGGAGCTGTTTTTT
CDR3aa: CASSAARGSYTGELFF

v_gene: TRBV6-5
j_gene: TRBJ2-1
abundance: .
d_gene: .
CDR3nt: TGTGCCAGCAGTTACTCGATGGGCGGATACAATGAGCAGTTCTTC
CDR3aa: CASSYSMGGYNEQFF

v_gene: TRBV7-2
j_gene: TRBJ2-7
abundance: .
d_gene: .
CDR3nt: TGTGCCAGGAGCTTAGAGGCTGGGGGAAACAATGAGCAGTACTTC
CDR3aa: CARSLEAGGNNEQYF

v_gene: TRBV6-5
j_gene: TRBJ2-1
abundance: many
d_gene: .
CDR3nt: TGTGCCAGCAGTTACCGGCCCGGCCCCTACAATGAGCAGTTCTTC
CDR3aa: CASSYRPGPYNEQFF

v_gene: TRBV9
j_gene: TRBJ2-7
abundance: .
d_gene: TRBD2
CDR3nt: TGTGTCAGCAGCCCGCCCGCGGGAGGCGCCTACGAGCAGTACTTC
CDR3aa: CVSSPPAGGAYEQYF

v_gene: TRBV19
j_gene: TRBJ1-5
abundance: few
d_gene: TRBD1
CDR3nt: TGTGCCAGTAGTAAGGGACAGGGGTATCAGCCCCAGCATTTT
CDR3aa: CASSKGQGYQPQHF

v_gene: TRBV12-3/TRBV12-4
j_gene: TRBJ2-3
abundance: .
d_gene: .
CDR3nt: TGTGCCGGGAGGTTAGGGGGGAGTGACACAGATACGCAGTATTTT
CDR3aa: CAGRLGGSDTDTQYF

v_gene: TRBV7-2
j_gene: TRBJ2-1
abundance: .
d_gene: .
CDR3nt: TGTGCCAGCAGCGGCGAGCTGGGTGTGGGAGAGACCCAGTTCTTC
CDR3aa: CASSGELGVGETQFF

v_gene: TRBV30
j_gene: TRBJ2-1
abundance: .
d_gene: TRBD2
CDR3nt: TGTGCCTGGAGAGACCGGGGACTAGCGGACAATGAGCAGTTCTTC
CDR3aa: CAWRDRGLADNEQFF